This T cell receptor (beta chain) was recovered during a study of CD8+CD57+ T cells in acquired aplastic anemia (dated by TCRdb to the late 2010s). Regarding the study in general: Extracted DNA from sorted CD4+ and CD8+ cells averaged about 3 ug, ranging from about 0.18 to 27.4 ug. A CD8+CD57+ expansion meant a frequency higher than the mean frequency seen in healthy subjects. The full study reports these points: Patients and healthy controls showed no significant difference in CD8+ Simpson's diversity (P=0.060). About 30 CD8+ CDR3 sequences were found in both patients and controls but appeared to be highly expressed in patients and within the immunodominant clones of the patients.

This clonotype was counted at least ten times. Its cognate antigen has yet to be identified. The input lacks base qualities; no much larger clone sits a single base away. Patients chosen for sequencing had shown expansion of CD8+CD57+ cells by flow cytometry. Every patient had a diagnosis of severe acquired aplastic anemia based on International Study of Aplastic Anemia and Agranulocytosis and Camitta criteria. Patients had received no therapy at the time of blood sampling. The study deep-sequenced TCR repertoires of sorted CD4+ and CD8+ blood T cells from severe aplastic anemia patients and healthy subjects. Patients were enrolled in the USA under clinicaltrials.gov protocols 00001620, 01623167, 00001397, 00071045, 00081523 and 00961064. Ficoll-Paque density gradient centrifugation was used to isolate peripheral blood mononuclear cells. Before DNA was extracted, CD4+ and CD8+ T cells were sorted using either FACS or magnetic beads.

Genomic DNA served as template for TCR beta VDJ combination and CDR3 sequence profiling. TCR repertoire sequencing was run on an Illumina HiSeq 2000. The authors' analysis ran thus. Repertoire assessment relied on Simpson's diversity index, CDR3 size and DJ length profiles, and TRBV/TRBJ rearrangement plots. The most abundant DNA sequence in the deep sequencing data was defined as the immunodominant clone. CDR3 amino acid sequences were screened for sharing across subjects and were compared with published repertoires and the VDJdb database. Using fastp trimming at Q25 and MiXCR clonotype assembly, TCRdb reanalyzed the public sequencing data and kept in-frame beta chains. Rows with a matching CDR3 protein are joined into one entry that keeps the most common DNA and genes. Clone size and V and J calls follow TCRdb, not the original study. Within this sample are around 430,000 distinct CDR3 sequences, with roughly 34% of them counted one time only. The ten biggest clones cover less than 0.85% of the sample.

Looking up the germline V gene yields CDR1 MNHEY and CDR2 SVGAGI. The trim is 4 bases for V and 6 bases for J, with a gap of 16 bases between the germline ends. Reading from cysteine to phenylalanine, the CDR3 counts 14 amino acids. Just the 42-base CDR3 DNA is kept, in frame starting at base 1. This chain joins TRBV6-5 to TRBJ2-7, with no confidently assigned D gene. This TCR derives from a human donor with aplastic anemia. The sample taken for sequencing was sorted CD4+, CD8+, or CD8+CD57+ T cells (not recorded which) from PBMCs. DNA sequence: TGTGCCAGCAGTTCCCTTAAGGCCATCGGCGAGCAGTACTTC. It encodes CASSSLKAIGEQYF.